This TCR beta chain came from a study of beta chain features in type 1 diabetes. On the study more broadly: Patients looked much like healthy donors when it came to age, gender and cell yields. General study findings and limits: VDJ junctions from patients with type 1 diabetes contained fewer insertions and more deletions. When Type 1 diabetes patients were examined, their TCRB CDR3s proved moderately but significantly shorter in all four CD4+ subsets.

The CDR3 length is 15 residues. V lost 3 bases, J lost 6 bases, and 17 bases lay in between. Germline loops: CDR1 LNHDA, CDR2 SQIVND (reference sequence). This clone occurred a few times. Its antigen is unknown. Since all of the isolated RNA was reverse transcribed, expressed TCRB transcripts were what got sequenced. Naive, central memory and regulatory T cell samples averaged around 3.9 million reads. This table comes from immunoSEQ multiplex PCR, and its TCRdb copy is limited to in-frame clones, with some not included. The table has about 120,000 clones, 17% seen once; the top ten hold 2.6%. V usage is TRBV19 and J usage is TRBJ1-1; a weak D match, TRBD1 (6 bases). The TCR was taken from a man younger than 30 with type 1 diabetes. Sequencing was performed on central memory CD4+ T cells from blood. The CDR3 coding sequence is TGTGCCAGTAGTATGGCCACAGGGCCGGAGGCTGAAGCTTTCTTT. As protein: CASSMATGPEAEAFF. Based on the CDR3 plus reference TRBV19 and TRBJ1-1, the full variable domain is DGGITQSPKYLFRKEGQNVTLSCEQNLNHDAMYWYRQDPGQGLRLIYYSQIVNDFQKGDIAEGYSVSREKKESFPLTVTSAQKNPTAFYLCASSMATGPEAEAFFGQGTRLTVV.